Presented here are 23 T cell receptor beta chains from one specimen sequenced in a study of tumor and adjacent non-tumor tissue in lung cancer. A modified ARM-PCR protocol with three rounds of nested PCR amplified TCRbeta. A single record per CDR3 protein comes from TCRdb applying MiXCR to the multiplex PCR reads. Among 85,000 or so distinct CDR3 sequences listed, 75% to 85% were seen once. No cell sorting was done before RNA was extracted from the tissue. This non-tumor lung sample came from over 3 cm beyond the tumor edge. The material sequenced was distant non-tumor lung tissue. The receptor source for this set is a woman aged 45-65 years with non-small cell lung cancer.

This clonotype was detected only once. The DNA for the CDR3 is TGTGCCAGCTGTCAAGTTCCGGGAGGACATGAGACCCAGTACTTC. Encoded protein: CASCQVPGGHETQYF. The chain carries TRBV4-2 and TRBJ2-5, with TRBD2 identical over 7 bases. This CDR3 is built from 15 residues. Germline CDR1 is LGHNA and CDR2 is YNFKEQ. After removal of 8 bases from V and 5 bases from J, the junction contained 14 bases not matched to a gene.

In regard to this clonotype: This likely comes from a read error, as the CDR3 has no conserved phenylalanine or tryptophan at its end. This chain connects TRBV6-2 or TRBV6-3 to TRBJ2-1; 9 bases are a match to TRBD2. Germline V lookup: CDR1 MNHEY, CDR2 SVGEGT. J gave up 7 bases and V 9 bases, and 13 bases lay outside the gene matches. The CDR3 covers 15 residues. CDR3 nucleotide sequence: TGTGCCAGTAGCCCCGGACTAGCGTGTGTAAATGAGCAGTTCTTA. Protein: CASSPGLACVNEQFL.

Worth noting for this clonotype: Mismatch with germline at one junction end may stem from a read error. The J gene is TRBJ2-1, the V gene TRBV29-1; 8 bases map to TRBD1. The CDR3 spans 15 residues. The germline CDR1 and CDR2 sequences are SQVTM and ANQGSEA. The CDR3 loop reads CTVGLPGQGRNEQFF. CDR3 nucleotides: TGCACCGTTGGTTTACCCGGACAGGGTCGTAATGAGCAGTTCTTC.

This clonotype was counted a few times. This may be a read error: a much more frequent sequence differs by one nucleotide. V and J are TRBV11-2 and TRBJ2-3, with D tentatively TRBD1 or TRBD2 (5 bases each). The CDR3 covers 15 residues. Germline CDR1 SGHAT, CDR2 FQNNGV. The CDR3 coding sequence is TGTGTCAGCAGCCCGGGACGGGCGTACACAGATACGCAGTATTTT. Translating it yields CVSSPGRAYTDTQYF. Supplemented by reference TRBV11-2 and TRBJ2-3, the full variable domain reads EAGVAQSPRYKIIEKRQSVAFWCNPISGHATLYWYQQILGQGPKLLIQFQNNGVVDDSQLPKDRFSAERLKGVDSTLKIQPAKLEDSAVYLCVSSPGRAYTDTQYFGPGTRLTVL.

To note about this clonotype: The CDR3 ends on some other residue instead of the conserved phenylalanine or tryptophan, so this is likely a read error. The rearrangement links TRBV6-5 to TRBJ1-1, with a possible D match to TRBD1 (5 bases). CDR3 length equals 14 residues. CDR1 is MNHEY, CDR2 SVGAGI, per germline. Trimming stripped 4 bases from V and 3 bases from J, with 12 bases between. The CDR3 region is CASSWRGRYTEAFL. In DNA, the CDR3 is TGTGCCAGCAGTTGGAGGGGAAGGTACACTGAAGCTTTCTTA.

The J gene is TRBJ2-5, the V gene TRBV5-6; D unclear. Germline assignment: CDR1 SGHDT and CDR2 YYEEEE. CDR3 size: 13 residues. Trimming removed 5 bases at V and 8 bases at J, with 16 bases between. The CDR3 loop is CASSLLVVDTQYF. The CDR3, as DNA: TGTGCCAGCAGTTTGTTAGTGGTAGATACCCAGTACTTC.

On this clonotype: Germline is not matched at one junction end, which may reflect a read error. The chain joins TRBV10-2 to TRBJ1-5; no firm D call. Germline V lookup: CDR1 WSHSY, CDR2 SAAADI. The CDR3 contains 15 residues. The CDR3 DNA reads as TGCGCCGGCAGAATAGCCGGGTCTTCCAATCAGCCCCAGCATTTT. It encodes CAGRIAGSSNQPQHF.

Points on this clonotype: A read error may explain this, as a much larger clone is one base away. The rearrangement uses TRBV30 and TRBJ2-3; weak D call: TRBD1 (6 bases). The V end was cut by 2 bases, the J end by 3 bases, with 12 bases between. This CDR3 is 14 amino acids long. Germline loops: CDR1 GTSNPN, CDR2 SVGIG (reference sequence). The CDR3 region is CAWSRGTETDTQYF. The CDR3 DNA is TGTGCCTGGAGTAGGGGGACGGAGACAGATACGCAGTATTTT. Full variable domain (outside the CDR3, taken from reference TRBV30 and TRBJ2-3): SQTIHQWPATLVQPVGSPLSLECTVEGTSNPNLYWYRQAAGRGLQLLFYSVGIGQISSEVPQNLSASRPQDRQFILSSKKLLLSDSGFYLCAWSRGTETDTQYFGPGTRLTVL.

Of note for this clonotype: This may be a read error, as it is one base from a much larger clone. The chain uses TRBV28 and TRBJ2-5; a possible D gene is TRBD2 (6 bases). The CDR3 is made up of 13 amino acids. Germline loops: CDR1 MDHEN, CDR2 SYDVKM. The CDR3 here is CASSRTIQESQYF. CDR3 nucleotides: TGTGCCAGCAGCAGGACTATTCAAGAGTCCCAGTACTTC.

This chain joins TRBV7-9 and TRBJ2-1; no definite D call. Germline-derived CDR1 and CDR2 are SEHNR and FQNEAQ (reference sequence). This CDR3 region has 13 residues. The V end was cut by 4 bases, the J end by 9 bases, with 13 bases between. CDR3 loop: CASSSPTGPEQFF. Written as DNA, the CDR3 is TGTGCCAGCAGCTCGCCGACGGGTCCTGAGCAGTTCTTC.

Comment on this clonotype: Mismatch with germline at one junction end may stem from a read error. The chain combines TRBV20-1 with TRBJ2-3; possibly TRBD2 for D (5 bases). Germline V lookup: CDR1 DFQATT, CDR2 SNEGSKA (reference sequence). The CDR3 covers 16 residues. The CDR3 DNA follows: TGCAGTGCTAGTTCGTCTAGCTCCTTGCCAACAGATACGCTGTATTTT. Translated: CSASSSSSLPTDTLYF.

Turning to this clonotype: The junction departs from the called germline gene at one end, perhaps through a read error. Here the CDR3 reads CVSIPHPYGYTF. The CDR3 DNA follows: TGTGTCAGCATCCCCCATCCCTATGGCTACACCTTC. The V gene is TRBV6-6, the J gene TRBJ1-2; D is undetermined. The CDR3 has 12 residues. CDR1 and CDR2 from the germline V gene are MNHNY and SVGAGI (reference sequence).

By its share, this clonotype is medium-sized (0.01 to 0.1%). This chain uses TRBV12-3 or TRBV12-4 with TRBJ1-2, with TRBD1 matching 8 bases. Trimming took 5 bases from V and 3 from J; bases not matched to a gene: 2. CDR3 length: 13 amino acids. The CDR3, as DNA: TGTGCCAGCAGTCCGGGACAGGACTATGGCTACACCTTC. Its translation is CASSPGQDYGYTF.

Concerning this clonotype: The junction and the germline gene differ at one end; a read error may be behind it. Written as DNA, the CDR3 is TGTGGCATCAGTGAGTCTTATTCTGCTAGACCTTCCTACGAGCAGTACTTC. It specifies CGISESYSARPSYEQYF. The chain combines TRBV10-3 with TRBJ2-7; D uncertain. This CDR3 contains 17 residues. Germline V CDR1 and CDR2: ENHRY, SYGVKD.

To note about this clonotype: A much larger clone lies one base from this, so it may be a read error. The chain has TRBV30 and TRBJ2-1; tentative D call: TRBD1 (6 bases). Germline V gives CDR1 GTSNPN, CDR2 SVGIG (reference sequence). Trimming took 4 bases from V and 5 from J, leaving 12 bases between them. CDR3 length: 13 residues. In DNA form, the CDR3 reads TGTGCCTGGAATGTACAGGGCCACAATGAGCAGTTCTTC. This encodes CAWNVQGHNEQFF.

Worth noting for this clonotype: One end of the junction fails to match germline, which may point to a read error. CDR3 sequence reads: CASSTGDSYDQYF. Here the CDR3 DNA reads TGTGCCAGCAGTACAGGGGACTCCTACGATCAGTACTTC. The chain employs TRBV4-2 and TRBJ2-7; D is perhaps TRBD1 (7 bases). The CDR3 has 13 amino acids. Germline V gene sequence: CDR1 LGHNA, CDR2 YNFKEQ.

To note about this clonotype: One junction end does not reproduce the germline sequence, and a read error may be involved. The V and J genes are TRBV6-6 and TRBJ2-3; 13 bases map to TRBD2. The CDR3 covers 18 residues. Germline V gene sequence: CDR1 MNHNY, CDR2 SVGAGI (reference sequence). CDR3 coding DNA: TGTGTCAACAGTCTACTTCCATCCGGGACTAGCGGGACAGATACACAGTATTTT. Its translation: CVNSLLPSGTSGTDTQYF.

The chain is built from TRBV6-6 and TRBJ2-7; D is unclear. This CDR3 is built from 15 residues. CDR1 and CDR2 from the germline V gene are MNHNY and SVGAGI (reference sequence). V was cut by 7 bases and J by 6 bases, with 22 bases left in between. This CDR3 is CASTYRFETSIEQYF. CDR3 DNA: TGTGCCAGCACTTATCGATTTGAGACTTCCATCGAGCAGTACTTC.

This clonotype is medium-sized in the sample. The chain joins TRBV12-3 or TRBV12-4 to TRBJ2-3; 10 bases agree with TRBD2. With V trimmed by 1 base and J by 5 bases, 21 bases remained unmatched. The CDR3 covers 21 residues. CDR3 amino acids: CASSLGPASGSTDPSLDTQYF. CDR3 nucleotide sequence: TGTGCCAGCAGTTTAGGGCCAGCTAGCGGGAGTACAGACCCGAGTCTAGATACGCAGTATTTT.

On this clonotype itself: A junction boundary mismatches the germline segment, possibly from a read error. The chain recombines TRBV20-1 with TRBJ2-3; D might be TRBD1 (6 bases). Germline CDR1 DFQATT, CDR2 SNEGSKA (reference sequence). There are 13 residues in the CDR3. The CDR3 nucleotides read TGCAGTGCTAGTATTGGGGACACAGATACGCAATATTTT. As protein: CSASIGDTDTQYF.

This clonotype was observed a single time. No DNA is shown, since the ends of the CDR3 on it are uncertain; the CDR3 is the one TCRdb lists. The CDR3 spells CANSPGQDYGCTF. The chain employs TRBV12-3 or TRBV12-4 and TRBJ1-2; the D call TRBD1 from the table was never checked on the DNA. A total of 13 residues make up the CDR3, ends included.

With respect to this clonotype: A junction end diverges from the germline sequence, so it may reflect a read error. V and J are TRBV4-2 and TRBJ1-1; tentative D call: TRBD1 (6 bases). Germline V gene data show CDR1 as LGHNA and CDR2 as YNFKEQ. CDR3 size: 14 residues. CDR3 coding DNA: TGTGCCAGCAGCCAGCAGGGGAGCAACACTAAAGCTTTCTTT. Its protein product is CASSQQGSNTKAFF.

Details on this clonotype: A junction boundary mismatches the germline segment, possibly from a read error. V gene TRBV6-2 or TRBV6-3 combines with J gene TRBJ2-1; 9 positions match TRBD1. Per germline, CDR1 MNHEY and CDR2 SVGEGT. There are 13 residues in the CDR3. CDR3 sequence: CASTIATGGKQLF. The CDR3 DNA follows: TGTGCCAGCACCATAGCGACAGGGGGGAAGCAGCTCTTC.